This record covers a single TCR beta chain. The antigen remains undetermined. One junction end disagrees with the germline gene, perhaps due to a read error. CDR3 size: 15 residues. No cell sorting was done before RNA was extracted from the tissue. The sample belongs to a study of tumor and adjacent non-tumor tissue in lung cancer. About the study: Histology: about 13 adenocarcinoma, a couple of squamous cell carcinoma, 1 small cell lung cancer. Samples averaged approximately 4.2 million productive TCRbeta reads each. General study results and limits: TCR diversity was significantly greater in tumor than normal lung tissue. In normal lung, the top 100 clones were significantly more dominant than in tumor.

A modified ARM-PCR protocol with three rounds of nested PCR amplified TCRbeta. TCRdb analysed the multiplex PCR reads with MiXCR anew, one entry per CDR3 protein. Here the sample spans more than 75,000 distinct CDR3 sequences, 55% to 70% being singletons. The source of this sequence is a woman aged 70 to 79 with non-small cell lung cancer. This chain links TRBV12-3 or TRBV12-4 with TRBJ2-5, with D perhaps TRBD2 (6 bases). The sample was lung tumor tissue. The CDR3 loop is CASSSSGLPQETQYF. The DNA of the CDR3 is TGCGCCAGCAGTTCATCGGGACTCCCACAAGAGACCCAGTACTTC.